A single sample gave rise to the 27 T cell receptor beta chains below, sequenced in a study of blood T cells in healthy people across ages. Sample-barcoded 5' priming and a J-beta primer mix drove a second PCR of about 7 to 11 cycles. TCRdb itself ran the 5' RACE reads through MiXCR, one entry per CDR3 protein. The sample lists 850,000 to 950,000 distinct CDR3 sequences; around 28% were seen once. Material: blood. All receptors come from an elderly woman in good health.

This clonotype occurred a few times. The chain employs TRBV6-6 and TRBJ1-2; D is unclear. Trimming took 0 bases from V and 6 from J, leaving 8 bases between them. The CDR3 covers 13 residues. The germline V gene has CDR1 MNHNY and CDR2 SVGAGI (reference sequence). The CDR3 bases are TGTGCCAGCAGTTACTCGAGGTCTGATGGCTACACCTTC. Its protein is CASSYSRSDGYTF.

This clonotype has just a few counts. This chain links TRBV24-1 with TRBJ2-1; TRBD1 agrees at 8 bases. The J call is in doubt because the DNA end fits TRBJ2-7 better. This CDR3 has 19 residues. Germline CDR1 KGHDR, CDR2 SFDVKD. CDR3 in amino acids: CATSDTPAWTGKSYNEQYF. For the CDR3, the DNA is TGTGCCACCAGTGACACCCCCGCTTGGACAGGGAAGTCCTACAATGAGCAGTACTTC.

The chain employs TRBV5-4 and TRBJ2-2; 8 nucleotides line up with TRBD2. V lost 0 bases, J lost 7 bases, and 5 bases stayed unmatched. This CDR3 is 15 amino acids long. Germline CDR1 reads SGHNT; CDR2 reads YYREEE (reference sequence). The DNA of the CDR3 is TGTGCCAGCAGCTTGGACGGGACTAGGGGCGGGGAGCTGTTTTTT. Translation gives CASSLDGTRGGELFF. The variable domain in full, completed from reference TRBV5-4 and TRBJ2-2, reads ETGVTQSPTHLIKTRGQQVTLRCSSQSGHNTVSWYQQALGQGPQFIFQYYREEENGRGNFPPRFSGLQFPNYSSELNVNALELDDSALYLCASSLDGTRGGELFFGEGSRLTVL.

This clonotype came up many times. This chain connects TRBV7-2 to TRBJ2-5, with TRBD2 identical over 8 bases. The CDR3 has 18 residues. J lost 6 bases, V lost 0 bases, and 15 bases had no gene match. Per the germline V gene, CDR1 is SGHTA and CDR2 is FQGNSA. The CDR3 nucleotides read TGTGCCAGCAGCTTAGCGCTAAGGGGTAGCGGGGCCCTCAAGACCCAGTACTTC. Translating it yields CASSLALRGSGALKTQYF.

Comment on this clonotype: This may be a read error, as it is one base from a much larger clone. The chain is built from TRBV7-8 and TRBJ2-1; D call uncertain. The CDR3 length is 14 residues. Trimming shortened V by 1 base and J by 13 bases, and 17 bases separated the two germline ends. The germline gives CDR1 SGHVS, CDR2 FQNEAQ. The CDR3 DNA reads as TGTGCCAGCAGCTTAGATCAAGGGCTAGAGACCCAGTTCTTC. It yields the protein CASSLDQGLETQFF.

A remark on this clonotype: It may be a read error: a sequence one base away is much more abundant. The CDR3 sequence is CASSLSGSSEANVLTF. The CDR3 nucleotides are TGTGCCAGCAGCTTATCGGGGAGCTCTGAGGCCAACGTCCTGACTTTC. The J gene is TRBJ2-6, the V gene TRBV7-9; possible D gene TRBD2, 5 bases. The CDR3 has 16 amino acids. Germline CDR1 and CDR2: SEHNR and FQNEAQ (reference sequence).

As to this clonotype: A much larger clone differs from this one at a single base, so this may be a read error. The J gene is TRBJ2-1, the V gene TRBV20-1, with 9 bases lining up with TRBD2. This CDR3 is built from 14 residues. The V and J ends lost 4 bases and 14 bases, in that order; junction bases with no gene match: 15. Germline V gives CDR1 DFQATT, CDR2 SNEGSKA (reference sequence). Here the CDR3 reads CSAIGNTRTSVEFF. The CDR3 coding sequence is TGCAGTGCTATAGGTAATACCAGGACTAGCGTCGAGTTCTTC.

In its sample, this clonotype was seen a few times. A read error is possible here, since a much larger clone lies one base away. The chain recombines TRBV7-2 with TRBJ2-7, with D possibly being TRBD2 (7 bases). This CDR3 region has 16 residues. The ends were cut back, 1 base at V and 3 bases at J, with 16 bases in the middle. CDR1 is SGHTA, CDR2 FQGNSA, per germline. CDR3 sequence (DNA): TGTGCCAGCAGCTTAGTCTTTGGGGGGGCCCGCTACGAGCAGTACTTC. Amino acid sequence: CASSLVFGGARYEQYF.

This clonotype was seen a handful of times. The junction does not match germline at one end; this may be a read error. The CDR3 region is CAGRQGGSYEQYF. The DNA of the CDR3 is TGTGCCGGCAGACAGGGGGGCTCCTACGAGCAGTACTTC. The rearrangement uses TRBV28 and TRBJ2-7; 9 bases are a match to TRBD1. Germline CDR1 is MDHEN and CDR2 is SYDVKM. The CDR3 extends over 13 amino acids.

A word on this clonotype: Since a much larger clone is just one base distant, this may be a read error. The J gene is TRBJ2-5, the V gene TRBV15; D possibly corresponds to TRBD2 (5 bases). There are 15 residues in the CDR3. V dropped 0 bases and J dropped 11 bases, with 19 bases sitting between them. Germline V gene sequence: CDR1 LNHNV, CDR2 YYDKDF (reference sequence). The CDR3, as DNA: TGTGCCACCAGCAGAGATCCCGGGGATCCTAATGAGCAGTACTTC. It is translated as CATSRDPGDPNEQYF.

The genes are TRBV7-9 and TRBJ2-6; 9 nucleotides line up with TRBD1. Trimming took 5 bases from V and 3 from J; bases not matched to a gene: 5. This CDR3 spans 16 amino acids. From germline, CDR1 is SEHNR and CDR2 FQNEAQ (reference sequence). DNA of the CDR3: TGTGCCAGCAGCACACGGACAGGGGATGGGGCCAACGTCCTGACTTTC. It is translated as CASSTRTGDGANVLTF.

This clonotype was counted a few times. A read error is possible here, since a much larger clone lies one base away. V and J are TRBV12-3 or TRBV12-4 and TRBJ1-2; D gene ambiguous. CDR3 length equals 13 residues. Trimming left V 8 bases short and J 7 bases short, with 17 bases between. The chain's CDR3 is CASGGWGGGGYTF. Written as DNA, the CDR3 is TGTGCCAGCGGAGGGTGGGGAGGTGGTGGCTACACCTTC.

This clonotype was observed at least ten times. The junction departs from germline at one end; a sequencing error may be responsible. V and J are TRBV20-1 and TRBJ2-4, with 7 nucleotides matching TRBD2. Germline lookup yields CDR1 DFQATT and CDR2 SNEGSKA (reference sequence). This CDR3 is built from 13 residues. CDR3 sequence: CSPREGGKNIQYF. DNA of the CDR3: TGCAGTCCTAGGGAGGGTGGCAAAAACATTCAGTACTTC.

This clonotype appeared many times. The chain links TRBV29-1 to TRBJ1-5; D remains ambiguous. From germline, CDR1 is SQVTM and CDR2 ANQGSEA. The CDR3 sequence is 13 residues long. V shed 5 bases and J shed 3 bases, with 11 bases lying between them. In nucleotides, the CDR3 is TGCAGCGTTAGTAGGTCCGACAATCAGCCCCAGCATTTT. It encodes CSVSRSDNQPQHF.

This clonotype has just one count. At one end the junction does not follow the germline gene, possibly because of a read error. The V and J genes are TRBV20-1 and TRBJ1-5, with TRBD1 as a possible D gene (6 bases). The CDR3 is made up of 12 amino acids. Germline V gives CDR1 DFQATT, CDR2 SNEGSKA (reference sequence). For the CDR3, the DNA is TGCAGTGCGGGGGCCTCAAATCAGCCCCGGCATTTT. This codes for CSAGASNQPRHF.

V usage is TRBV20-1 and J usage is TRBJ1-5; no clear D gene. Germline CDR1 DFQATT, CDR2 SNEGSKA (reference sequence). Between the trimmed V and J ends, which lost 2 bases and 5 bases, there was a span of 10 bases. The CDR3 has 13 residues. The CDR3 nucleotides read TGCAGTGCTAGACGGGAGTTATATCAGCCCCAGCATTTT. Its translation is CSARRELYQPQHF.

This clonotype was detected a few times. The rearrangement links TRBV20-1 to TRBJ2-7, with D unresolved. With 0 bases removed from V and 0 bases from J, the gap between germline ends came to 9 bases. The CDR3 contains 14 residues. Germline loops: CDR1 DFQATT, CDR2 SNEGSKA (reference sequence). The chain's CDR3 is CSARDPLNSYEQYF. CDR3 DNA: TGCAGTGCTAGAGATCCACTCAACTCCTACGAGCAGTACTTC.

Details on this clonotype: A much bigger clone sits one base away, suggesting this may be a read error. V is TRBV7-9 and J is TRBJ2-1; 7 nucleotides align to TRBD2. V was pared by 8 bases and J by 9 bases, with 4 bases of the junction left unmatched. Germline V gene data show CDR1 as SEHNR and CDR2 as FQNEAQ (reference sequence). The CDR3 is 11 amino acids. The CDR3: CASSGGIEQFF. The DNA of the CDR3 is TGTGCCAGCTCGGGGGGAATTGAGCAGTTCTTC.

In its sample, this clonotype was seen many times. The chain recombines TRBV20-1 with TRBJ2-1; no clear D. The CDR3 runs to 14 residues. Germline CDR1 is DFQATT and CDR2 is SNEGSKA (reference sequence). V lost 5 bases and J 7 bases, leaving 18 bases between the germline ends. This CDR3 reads CSASLASSRNEQFF. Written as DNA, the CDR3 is TGCAGTGCTTCTCTCGCTTCTAGTAGGAATGAGCAGTTCTTC.

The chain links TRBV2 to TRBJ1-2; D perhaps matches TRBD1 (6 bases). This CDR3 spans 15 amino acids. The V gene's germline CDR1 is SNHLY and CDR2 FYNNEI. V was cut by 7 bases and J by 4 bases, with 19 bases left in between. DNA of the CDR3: TGTGCCAGCACCGCTGGCGGGGGCGCGCCCTATGGCTACACCTTC. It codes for CASTAGGGAPYGYTF.

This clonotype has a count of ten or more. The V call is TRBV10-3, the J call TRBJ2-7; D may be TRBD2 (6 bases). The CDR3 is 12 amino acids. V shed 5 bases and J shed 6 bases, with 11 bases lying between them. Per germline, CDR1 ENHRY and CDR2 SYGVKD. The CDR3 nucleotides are TGTGCCATCAGTTCGGAGGGCCGCGAGCAGTACTTC. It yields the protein CAISSEGREQYF.

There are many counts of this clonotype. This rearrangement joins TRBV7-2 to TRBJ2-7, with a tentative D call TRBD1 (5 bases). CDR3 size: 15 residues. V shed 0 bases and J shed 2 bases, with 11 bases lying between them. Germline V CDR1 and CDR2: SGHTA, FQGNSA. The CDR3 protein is CASSLAAQDPYEQYF. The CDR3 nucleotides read TGTGCCAGCAGCTTAGCGGCACAGGACCCCTACGAGCAGTACTTC. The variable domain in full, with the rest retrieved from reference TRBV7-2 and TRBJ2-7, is GAGVSQSPSNKVTEKGKDVELRCDPISGHTALYWYRQSLGQGLEFLIYFQGNSAPDKSGLPSDRFSAERTGGSVSTLTIQRTQQEDSAVYLCASSLAAQDPYEQYFGPGTRLTVT.

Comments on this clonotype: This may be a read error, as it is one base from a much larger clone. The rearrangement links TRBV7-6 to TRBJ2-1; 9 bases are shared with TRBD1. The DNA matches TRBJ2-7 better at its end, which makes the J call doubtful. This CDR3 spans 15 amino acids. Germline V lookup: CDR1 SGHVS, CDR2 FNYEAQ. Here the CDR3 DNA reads TGTGCCAGCAGTAACGGGGACAGGGCCAACAATGAGCAGTACTTC. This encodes CASSNGDRANNEQYF.

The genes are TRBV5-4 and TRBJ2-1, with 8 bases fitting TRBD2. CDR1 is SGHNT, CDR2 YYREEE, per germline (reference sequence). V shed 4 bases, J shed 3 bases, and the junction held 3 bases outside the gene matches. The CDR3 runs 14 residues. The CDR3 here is CASSKLAGYNEQFF. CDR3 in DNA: TGTGCCAGCAGCAAGCTAGCGGGCTACAATGAGCAGTTCTTC.

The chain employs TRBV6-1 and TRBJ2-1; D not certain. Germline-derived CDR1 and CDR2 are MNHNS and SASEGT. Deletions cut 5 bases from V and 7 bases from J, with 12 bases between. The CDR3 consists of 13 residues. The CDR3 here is CASSSGQRNEQFF. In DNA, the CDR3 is TGTGCCAGCAGTTCGGGCCAACGGAATGAGCAGTTCTTC.

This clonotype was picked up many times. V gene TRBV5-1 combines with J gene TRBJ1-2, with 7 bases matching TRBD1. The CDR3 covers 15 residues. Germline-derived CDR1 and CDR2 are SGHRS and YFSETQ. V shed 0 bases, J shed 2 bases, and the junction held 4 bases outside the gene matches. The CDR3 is CASSLDGRGNYGYTF. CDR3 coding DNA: TGCGCCAGCAGCTTGGATGGCAGGGGGAACTATGGCTACACCTTC.

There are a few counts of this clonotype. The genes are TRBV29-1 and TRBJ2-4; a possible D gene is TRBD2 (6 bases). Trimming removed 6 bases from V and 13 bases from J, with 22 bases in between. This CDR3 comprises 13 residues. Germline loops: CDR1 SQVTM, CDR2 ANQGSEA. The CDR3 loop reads CSVQSSGGLEQYF. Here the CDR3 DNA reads TGCAGCGTCCAGAGTAGCGGAGGTTTAGAGCAGTACTTC.